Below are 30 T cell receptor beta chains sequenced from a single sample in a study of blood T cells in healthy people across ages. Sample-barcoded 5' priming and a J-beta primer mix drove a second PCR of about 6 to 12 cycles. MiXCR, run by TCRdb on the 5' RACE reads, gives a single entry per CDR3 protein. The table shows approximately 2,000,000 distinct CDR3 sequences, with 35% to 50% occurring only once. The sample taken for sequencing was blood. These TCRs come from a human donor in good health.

The DNA of the CDR3 is TGTGCCAGCAGTGACAGGGGTCCCACCGGGGAGCTGTTTTTT. Protein: CASSDRGPTGELFF. The chain carries TRBV12-3 or TRBV12-4 and TRBJ2-2; 8 nucleotides line up with TRBD1. The CDR3 totals 14 residues. Unmatched junction bases numbered 3, after V lost 5 bases and J lost 4 bases.

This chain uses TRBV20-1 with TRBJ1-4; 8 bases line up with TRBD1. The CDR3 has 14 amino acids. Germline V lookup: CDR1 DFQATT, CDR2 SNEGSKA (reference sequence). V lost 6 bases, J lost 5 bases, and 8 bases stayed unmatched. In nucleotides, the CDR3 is TGCAGTGCGTCGAGGACAGGGCGAAATGAAAAACTGTTTTTT. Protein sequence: CSASRTGRNEKLFF.

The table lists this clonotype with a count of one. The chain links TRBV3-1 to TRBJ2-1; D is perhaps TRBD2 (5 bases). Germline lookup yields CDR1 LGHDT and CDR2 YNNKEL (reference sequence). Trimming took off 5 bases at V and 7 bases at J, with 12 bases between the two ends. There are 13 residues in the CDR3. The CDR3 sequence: CASSSWTGNEQFF. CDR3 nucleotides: TGTGCCAGCAGCTCCTGGACTGGGAATGAGCAGTTCTTC.

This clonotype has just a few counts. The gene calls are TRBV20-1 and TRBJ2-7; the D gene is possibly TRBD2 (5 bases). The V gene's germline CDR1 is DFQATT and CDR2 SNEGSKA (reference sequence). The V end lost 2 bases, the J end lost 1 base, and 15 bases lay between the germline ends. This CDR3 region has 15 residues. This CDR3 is CSARPQRENSYEQYF. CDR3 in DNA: TGCAGTGCTAGACCCCAGAGGGAGAATTCCTACGAGCAGTACTTC.

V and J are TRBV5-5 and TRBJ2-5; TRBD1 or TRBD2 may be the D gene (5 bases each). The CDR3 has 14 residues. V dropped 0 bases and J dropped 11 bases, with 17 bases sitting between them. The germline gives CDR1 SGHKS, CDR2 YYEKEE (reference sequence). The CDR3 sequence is CASSLVQSVGEQYF. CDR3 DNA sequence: TGTGCCAGCAGCTTGGTACAGTCAGTAGGGGAGCAGTACTTC. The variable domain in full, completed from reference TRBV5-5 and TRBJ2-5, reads DAGVTQSPTHLIKTRGQQVTLRCSPISGHKSVSWYQQVLGQGPQFIFQYYEKEERGRGNFPDRFSARQFPNYSSELNVNALLLGDSALYLCASSLVQSVGEQYFGPGTRLLVL.

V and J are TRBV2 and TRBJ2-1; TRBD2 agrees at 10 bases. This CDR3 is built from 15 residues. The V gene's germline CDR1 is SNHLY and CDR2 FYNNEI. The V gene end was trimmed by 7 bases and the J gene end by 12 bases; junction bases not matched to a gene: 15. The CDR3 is CASKSSGGSTMRQFF. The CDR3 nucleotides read TGTGCCAGCAAGAGTAGCGGGGGGAGTACAATGAGGCAGTTCTTC.

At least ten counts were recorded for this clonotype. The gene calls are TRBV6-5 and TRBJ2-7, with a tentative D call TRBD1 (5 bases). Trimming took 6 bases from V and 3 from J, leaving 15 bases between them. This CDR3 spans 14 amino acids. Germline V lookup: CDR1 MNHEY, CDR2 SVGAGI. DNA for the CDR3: TGTGCCAGCAGGGTCGGGCAGGGCGGCTACGAGCAGTACTTC. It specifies CASRVGQGGYEQYF.

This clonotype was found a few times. The CDR3 here is CASSSSEDYEQYF. CDR3 in DNA: TGTGCCAGCAGCTCATCCGAGGACTACGAGCAGTACTTC. The J gene is TRBJ2-7, the V gene TRBV7-3; D is unresolved. Trimming cost V 4 bases and J 3 bases, with 10 bases left between them. The length of the CDR3 is 13 residues. Germline CDR1 and CDR2: SGHTA and FQGTGA.

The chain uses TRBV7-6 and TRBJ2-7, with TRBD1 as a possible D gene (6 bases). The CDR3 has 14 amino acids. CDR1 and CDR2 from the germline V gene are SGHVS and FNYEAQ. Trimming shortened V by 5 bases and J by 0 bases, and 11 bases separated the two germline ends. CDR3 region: CASSGYRASYEQYF. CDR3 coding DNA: TGTGCCAGCAGCGGTTACAGGGCCTCCTACGAGCAGTACTTC. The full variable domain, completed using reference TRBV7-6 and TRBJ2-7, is GAGVSQSPRYKVTKRGQDVALRCDPISGHVSLYWYRQALGQGPEFLTYFNYEAQQDKSGLPNDRFSAERPEGSISTLTIQRTEQRDSAMYRCASSGYRASYEQYFGPGTRLTVT.

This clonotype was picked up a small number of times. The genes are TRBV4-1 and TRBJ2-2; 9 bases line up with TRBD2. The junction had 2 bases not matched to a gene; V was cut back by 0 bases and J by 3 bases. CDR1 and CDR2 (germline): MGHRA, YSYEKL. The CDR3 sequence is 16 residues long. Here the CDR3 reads CASSQEAGGDTGELFF. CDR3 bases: TGCGCCAGCAGCCAAGAGGCGGGGGGGGACACCGGGGAGCTGTTTTTT.

The CDR3 loop reads CASSLPHSGTNVEAFF. CDR3 nucleotides: TGTGCCAGCAGCTTACCTCATTCCGGGACAAATGTTGAAGCTTTCTTT. V is TRBV11-2 and J is TRBJ1-1; maybe TRBD1 (6 bases). V was clipped by 2 bases and J by 7 bases, with 20 bases between them. Germline V gene lookup returns CDR1 SGHAT and CDR2 FQNNGV. The CDR3 totals 16 residues.

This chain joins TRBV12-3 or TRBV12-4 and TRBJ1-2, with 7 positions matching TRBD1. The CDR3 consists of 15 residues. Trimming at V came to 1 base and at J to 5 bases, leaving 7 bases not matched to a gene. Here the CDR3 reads CASSLEDLTGYGYTF. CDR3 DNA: TGTGCCAGCAGTTTAGAGGATCTGACAGGGTATGGCTACACCTTC.

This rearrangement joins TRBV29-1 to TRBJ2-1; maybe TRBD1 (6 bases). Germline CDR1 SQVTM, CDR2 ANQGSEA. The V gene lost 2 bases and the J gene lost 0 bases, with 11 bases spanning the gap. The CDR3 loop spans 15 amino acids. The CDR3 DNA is TGCAGCGTTGAATCCACAGGGAGCTCCTACAATGAGCAGTTCTTC. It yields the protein CSVESTGSSYNEQFF.

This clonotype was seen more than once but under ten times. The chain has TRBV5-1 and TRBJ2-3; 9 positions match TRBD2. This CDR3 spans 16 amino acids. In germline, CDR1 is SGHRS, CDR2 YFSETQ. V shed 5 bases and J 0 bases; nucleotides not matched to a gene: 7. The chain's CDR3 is CASSPSGAFSTDTQYF. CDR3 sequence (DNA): TGCGCCAGCAGTCCTAGCGGGGCCTTCAGCACAGATACGCAGTATTTT.

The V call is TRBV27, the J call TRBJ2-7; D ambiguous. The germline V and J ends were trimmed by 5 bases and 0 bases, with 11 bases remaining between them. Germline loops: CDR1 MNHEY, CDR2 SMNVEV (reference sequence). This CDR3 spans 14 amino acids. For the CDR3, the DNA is TGTGCCAGCAGTCCGTCGGTAAGCTCCTACGAGCAGTACTTC. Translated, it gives CASSPSVSSYEQYF.

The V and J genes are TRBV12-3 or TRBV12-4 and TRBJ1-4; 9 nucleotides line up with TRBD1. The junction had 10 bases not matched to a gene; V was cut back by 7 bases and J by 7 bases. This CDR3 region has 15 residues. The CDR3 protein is CASTKTGTGSEKLFF. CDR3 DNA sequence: TGTGCCAGCACCAAAACCGGGACAGGGAGTGAAAAACTGTTTTTT.

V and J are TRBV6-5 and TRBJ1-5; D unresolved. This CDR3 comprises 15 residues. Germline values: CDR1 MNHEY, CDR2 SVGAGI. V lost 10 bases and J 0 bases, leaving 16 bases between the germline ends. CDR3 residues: CATSRGPYSNQPQHF. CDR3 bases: TGTGCCACTTCTCGCGGACCGTATAGCAATCAGCCCCAGCATTTT.

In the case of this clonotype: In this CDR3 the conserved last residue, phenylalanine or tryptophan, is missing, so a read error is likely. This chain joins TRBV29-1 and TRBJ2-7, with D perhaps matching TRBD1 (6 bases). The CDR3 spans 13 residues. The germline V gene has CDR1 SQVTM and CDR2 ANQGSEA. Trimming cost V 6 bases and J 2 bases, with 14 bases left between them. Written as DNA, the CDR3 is TGCAGCGTAGCAAACAGGGCGCCCTACGAGCAGTACTAC. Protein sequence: CSVANRAPYEQYY.

CDR3 sequence reads: CASSLMVAGGSQKETQYF. The CDR3 coding sequence is TGTGCCAGCAGCTTAATGGTGGCGGGCGGCTCGCAAAAAGAGACCCAGTACTTC. The gene calls are TRBV7-9 and TRBJ2-5; D might be TRBD2 (5 bases). The germline gives CDR1 SEHNR, CDR2 FQNEAQ (reference sequence). The CDR3 length is 18 residues. Trimming pared 2 bases from V and 3 bases from J, leaving 22 bases between.

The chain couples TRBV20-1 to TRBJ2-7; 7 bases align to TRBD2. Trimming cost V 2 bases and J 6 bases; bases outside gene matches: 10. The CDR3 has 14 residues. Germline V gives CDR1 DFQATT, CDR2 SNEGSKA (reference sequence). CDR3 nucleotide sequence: TGCAGTGCTAGAAAGTTTGGGACTAACCTCGAGCAGTACTTC. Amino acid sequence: CSARKFGTNLEQYF.

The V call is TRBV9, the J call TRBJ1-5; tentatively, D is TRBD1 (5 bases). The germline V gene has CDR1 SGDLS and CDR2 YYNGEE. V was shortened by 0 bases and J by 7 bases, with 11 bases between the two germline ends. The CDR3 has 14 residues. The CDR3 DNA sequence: TGTGCCAGCAGCGTAGAGGGGATCGGGCAGCCCCAGCATTTT. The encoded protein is CASSVEGIGQPQHF.

For the CDR3, the DNA is TGTGCCAGCAGCTTGGAGGGGGCTCGTGAAGCTTTCTTT. Translating gives CASSLEGAREAFF. The gene calls are TRBV5-6 and TRBJ1-1; 7 bases align to TRBD1. The V segment lost 0 bases and the J segment 7 bases; nucleotides outside the gene matches: 3. The CDR3 has 13 residues. From germline, CDR1 is SGHDT and CDR2 YYEEEE.

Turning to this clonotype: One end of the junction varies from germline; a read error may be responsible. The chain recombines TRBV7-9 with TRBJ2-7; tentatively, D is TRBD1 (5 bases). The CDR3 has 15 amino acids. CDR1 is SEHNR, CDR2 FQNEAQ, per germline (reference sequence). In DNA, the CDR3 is TGTGCCAGCAGTTCAGGGAATCTTCGCTCCCACGAGCAGTACTTC. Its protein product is CASSSGNLRSHEQYF.

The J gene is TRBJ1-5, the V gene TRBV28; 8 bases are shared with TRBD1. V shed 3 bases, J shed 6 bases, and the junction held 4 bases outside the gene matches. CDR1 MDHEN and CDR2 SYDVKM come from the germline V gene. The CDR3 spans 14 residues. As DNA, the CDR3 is TGTGCCAGCAGTTTCGGACAGGGACCTCAGCCCCAGCATTTT. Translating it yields CASSFGQGPQPQHF.

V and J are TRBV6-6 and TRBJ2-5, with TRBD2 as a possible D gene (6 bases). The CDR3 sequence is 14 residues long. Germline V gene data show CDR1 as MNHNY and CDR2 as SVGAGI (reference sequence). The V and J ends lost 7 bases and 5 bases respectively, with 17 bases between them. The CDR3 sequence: CASIAPRGKETQYF. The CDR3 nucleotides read TGTGCCAGCATTGCACCCCGGGGGAAGGAGACCCAGTACTTC.

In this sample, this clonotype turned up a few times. In DNA, the CDR3 is TGTGCCAGCAGCTTAGGAAGGCGGGGGGCAATCCCCCTGACGGTGGGAGAGACCCAGTACTTC. This gives the protein CASSLGRRGAIPLTVGETQYF. This chain uses TRBV7-8 with TRBJ2-5, with TRBD2 matching over 8 bases. The ends lost 1 base at V and 4 bases at J; junction bases unmatched: 23. Germline V gene lookup returns CDR1 SGHVS and CDR2 FQNEAQ. The CDR3 is 21 amino acids.

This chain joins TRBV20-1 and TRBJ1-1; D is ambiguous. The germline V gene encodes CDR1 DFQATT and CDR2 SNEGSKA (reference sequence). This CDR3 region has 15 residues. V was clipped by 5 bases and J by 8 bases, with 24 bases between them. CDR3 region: CSAPMPRTSTSEAFF. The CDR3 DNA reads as TGCAGTGCTCCTATGCCTCGGACTTCCACGTCAGAAGCTTTCTTT.

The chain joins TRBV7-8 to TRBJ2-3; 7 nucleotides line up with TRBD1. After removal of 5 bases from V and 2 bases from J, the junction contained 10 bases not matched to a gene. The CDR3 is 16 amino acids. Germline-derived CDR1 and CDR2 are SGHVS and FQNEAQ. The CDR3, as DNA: TGTGCCAGCAGCGATGACAGGGACGTTGACACAGATACGCAGTATTTT. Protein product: CASSDDRDVDTDTQYF.

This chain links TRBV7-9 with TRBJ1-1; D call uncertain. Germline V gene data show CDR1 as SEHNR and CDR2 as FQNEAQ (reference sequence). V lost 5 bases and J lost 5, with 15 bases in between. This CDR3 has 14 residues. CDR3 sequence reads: CASSPIGLVTEAFF. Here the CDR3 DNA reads TGTGCCAGCAGCCCCATAGGGCTGGTGACTGAAGCTTTCTTT.

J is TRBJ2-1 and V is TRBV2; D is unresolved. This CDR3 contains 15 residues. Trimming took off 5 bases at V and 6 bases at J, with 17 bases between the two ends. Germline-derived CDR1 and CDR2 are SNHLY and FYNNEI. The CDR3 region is CASSPRSPYVNEQFF. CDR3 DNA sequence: TGTGCCAGCAGTCCCAGGAGTCCCTACGTCAATGAGCAGTTCTTC.